The 2 T cell receptor beta chains below all came from one sample that was sequenced in a study of cytotoxic CD8 clonotypes in ibrutinib-treated CLL. Libraries were prepared by immunoSEQ multiplex PCR; TCRdb keeps only in-frame clonotypes and omits some of them. The repertoire holds 250,000 to 350,000 clones, with more than 70% as singletons. Source: PBMCs, taken at disease progression, from a patient treated with ibrutinib. These receptor sequences come from a human donor with chronic lymphocytic leukemia.

The J gene is TRBJ1-5, the V gene TRBV15; 8 nucleotides line up with TRBD1. This CDR3 contains 16 residues. J lost 6 bases, V lost 3 bases, and 10 bases had no gene match. Per the germline V gene, CDR1 is LNHNV and CDR2 is YYDKDF (reference sequence). This CDR3 reads CATSRRGDRLGQPQHF. The DNA of the CDR3 is TGTGCCACCAGCAGGAGGGGGGACAGGTTAGGTCAGCCCCAGCATTTT.

This chain connects TRBV27 to TRBJ2-7; D not certain. The CDR3 spans 13 residues. From germline, CDR1 is MNHEY and CDR2 SMNVEV (reference sequence). Between the trimmed V and J ends, which lost 3 bases and 0 bases, there was a span of 6 bases. Here the CDR3 DNA reads TGTGCCAGCAGTTTTGTTAGCTCCTACGAGCAGTACTTC. Translating it yields CASSFVSSYEQYF.